Shown below are 9 T cell receptor beta chains from a single sample sequenced in a study of T cell changes during pregnancy in multiple sclerosis. Assay: immunoSEQ multiplex PCR; the TCRdb copy retains only in-frame clones and omits some. Altogether 70,000 to 80,000 clones are present, 88% being singletons, with the ten largest covering around 3.2%. This specimen was peripheral blood, taken before pregnancy. Receptors originate from a female donor with multiple sclerosis, enrolled in a pregnancy study.

This rearrangement joins TRBV29-1 to TRBJ2-5; 7 nucleotides agree with TRBD2. The CDR3 runs to 15 residues. CDR1 SQVTM and CDR2 ANQGSEA come from the germline V gene. V lost 8 bases and J lost 5; bases outside the gene matches: 17. CDR3 bases: TGCAGCACCTTTGGGAGGGTCACGATCGGGGAGACCCAGTACTTC. It specifies CSTFGRVTIGETQYF.

V and J are TRBV5-1 and TRBJ2-4; 7 bases line up with TRBD2. Trimming removed 3 bases from V and 7 bases from J; junction bases left unmatched: 7. The germline CDR1 and CDR2 sequences are SGHRS and YFSETQ. The CDR3 runs 14 residues. The CDR3 DNA is TGCGCCAGCAGCTCCTCGAGCGGGATGAACATTCAGTACTTC. Protein: CASSSSSGMNIQYF.

As for this clone: The CDR3 carries no conserved terminal phenylalanine or tryptophan, so it likely arises from a read error. The DNA is left out, because the CDR3 cannot be placed on it with certainty; the CDR3 is given as TCRdb lists it. V gene TRBV21-1 combines with J gene TRBJ2-7; TRBD2, the D gene given by the table, was not confirmed from the DNA. TRBV21-1 is an annotated pseudogene. A total of 10 residues make up the CDR3, ends included. The CDR3 reads CASLSGGDPR.

This sequence joins TRBV4-1 and TRBJ2-4, with TRBD1 identical over 7 bases. Germline values: CDR1 MGHRA, CDR2 YSYEKL. The CDR3 loop spans 17 amino acids. V shed 1 base and J 0 bases; nucleotides not matched to a gene: 6. CDR3 in DNA: TGCGCCAGCAGCCAAGCGGGACAGTCCTTAGCCAAAAACATTCAGTACTTC. Translated: CASSQAGQSLAKNIQYF.

The chain joins TRBV7-2 to TRBJ1-4; D gene uncertain. This CDR3 has 13 residues. V shed 5 bases and J shed 1 base, with 5 bases lying between them. In germline, CDR1 is SGHTA, CDR2 FQGNSA. The chain's CDR3 is CASSQQTNEKLFF. CDR3 coding DNA: TGTGCCAGCAGCCAACAAACTAATGAAAAACTGTTTTTT.

The chain couples TRBV2 to TRBJ2-7, with 7 positions matching TRBD1. CDR3 size: 12 residues. The trim removed 6 bases at V and 3 bases at J, leaving 2 bases unmatched. Looked up from germline, CDR1 is SNHLY and CDR2 is FYNNEI. This CDR3 is CASRGDSYEQYF. For the CDR3, the DNA is TGTGCCAGCAGGGGGGACAGCTACGAGCAGTACTTC.

Only one count was recorded for this clone. The rearrangement uses TRBV30 and TRBJ2-1; 16 nucleotides line up with TRBD2. V trimming: 1 base; J trimming: 2 bases; junction bases outside the gene matches: 8. The CDR3 totals 19 residues. Germline V gives CDR1 GTSNPN, CDR2 SVGIG (reference sequence). The CDR3 protein is CAWSGFGTSGRVTYNEQFF. The CDR3 nucleotides read TGTGCCTGGAGTGGTTTCGGGACTAGCGGGAGGGTGACCTACAATGAGCAGTTCTTC. The whole variable domain, filled in from reference TRBV30 and TRBJ2-1, reads SQTIHQWPATLVQPVGSPLSLECTVEGTSNPNLYWYRQAAGRGLQLLFYSVGIGQISSEVPQNLSASRPQDRQFILSSKKLLLSDSGFYLCAWSGFGTSGRVTYNEQFFGPGTRLTVL.

This chain uses TRBV6-5 with TRBJ1-5; possibly TRBD1 for D (6 bases). CDR1 is MNHEY and CDR2 is SVGAGI in the germline V gene. With 5 bases removed from V and 4 bases from J, the gap between germline ends came to 15 bases. The CDR3 sequence is 15 residues long. CDR3: CASSRGRQENQPQHF. The CDR3 DNA reads TGTGCCAGCAGTCGCGGACGACAGGAGAATCAGCCCCAGCATTTT.

The rearrangement uses TRBV27 and TRBJ2-7, with TRBD1 identical over 10 bases. Germline-derived CDR1 and CDR2 are MNHEY and SMNVEV (reference sequence). V trimming: 7 bases; J trimming: 2 bases; junction bases outside the gene matches: 11. This CDR3 is built from 16 residues. Written as DNA, the CDR3 is TGTGCCAGCACACCCTACGGGGACAGGGGTACCTACGAGCAGTACTTC. Its protein is CASTPYGDRGTYEQYF.